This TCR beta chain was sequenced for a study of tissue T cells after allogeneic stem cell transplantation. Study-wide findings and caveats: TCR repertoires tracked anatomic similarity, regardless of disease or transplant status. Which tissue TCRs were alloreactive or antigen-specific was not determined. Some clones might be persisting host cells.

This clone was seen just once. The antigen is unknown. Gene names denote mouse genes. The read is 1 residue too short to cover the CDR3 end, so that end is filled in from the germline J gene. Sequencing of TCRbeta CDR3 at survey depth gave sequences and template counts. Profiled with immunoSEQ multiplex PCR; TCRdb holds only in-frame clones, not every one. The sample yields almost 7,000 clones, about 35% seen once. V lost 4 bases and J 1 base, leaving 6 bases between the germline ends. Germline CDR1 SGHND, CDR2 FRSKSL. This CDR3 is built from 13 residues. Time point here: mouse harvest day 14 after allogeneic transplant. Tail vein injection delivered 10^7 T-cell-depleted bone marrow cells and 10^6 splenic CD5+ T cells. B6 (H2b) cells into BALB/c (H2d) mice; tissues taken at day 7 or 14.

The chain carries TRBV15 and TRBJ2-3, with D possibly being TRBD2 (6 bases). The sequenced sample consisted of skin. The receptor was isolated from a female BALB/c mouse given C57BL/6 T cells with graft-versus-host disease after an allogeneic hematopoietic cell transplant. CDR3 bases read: TGTGCCAGCAGTTGGACTGGTGCAGAAACGCTGTAT. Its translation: CASSWTGAETLY. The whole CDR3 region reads CASSWTGAETLYF.